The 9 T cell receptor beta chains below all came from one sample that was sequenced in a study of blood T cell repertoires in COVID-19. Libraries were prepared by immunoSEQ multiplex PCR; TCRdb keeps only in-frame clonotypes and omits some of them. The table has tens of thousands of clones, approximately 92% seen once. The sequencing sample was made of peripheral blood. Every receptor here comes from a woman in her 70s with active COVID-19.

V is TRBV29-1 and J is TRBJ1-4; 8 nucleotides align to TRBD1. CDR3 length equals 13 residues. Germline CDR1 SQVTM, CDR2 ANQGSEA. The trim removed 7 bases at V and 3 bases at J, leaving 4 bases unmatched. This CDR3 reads CSATGGANEKLFF. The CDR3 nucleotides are TGCAGCGCTACAGGGGGGGCTAATGAAAAACTGTTTTTT.

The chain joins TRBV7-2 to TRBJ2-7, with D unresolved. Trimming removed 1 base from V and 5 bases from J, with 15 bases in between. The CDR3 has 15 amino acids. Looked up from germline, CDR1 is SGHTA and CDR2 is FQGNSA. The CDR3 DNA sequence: TGTGCCAGCAGCTTAGGTGCCCTTCAGGCTGACGAGCAGTACTTC. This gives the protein CASSLGALQADEQYF.

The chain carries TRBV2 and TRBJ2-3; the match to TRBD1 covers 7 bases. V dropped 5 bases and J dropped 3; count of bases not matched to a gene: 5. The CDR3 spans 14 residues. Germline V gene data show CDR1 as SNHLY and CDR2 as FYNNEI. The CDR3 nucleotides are TGTGCCAGCAGTACCGAGGGGGCAACAGATACGCAGTATTTT. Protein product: CASSTEGATDTQYF. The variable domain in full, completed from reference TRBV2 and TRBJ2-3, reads EPEVTQTPSHQVTQMGQEVILRCVPISNHLYFYWYRQILGQKVEFLVSFYNNEISEKSEIFDDQFSVERPDGSNFTLKIRSTKLEDSAMYFCASSTEGATDTQYFGPGTRLTVL.

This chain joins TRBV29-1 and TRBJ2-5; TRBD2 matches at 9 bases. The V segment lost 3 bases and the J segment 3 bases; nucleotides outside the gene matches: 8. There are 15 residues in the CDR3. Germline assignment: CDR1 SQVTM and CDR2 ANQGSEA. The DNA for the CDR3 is TGCAGCGTTGACCCGGGGACTAGCCGGGAAGAGACCCAGTACTTC. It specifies CSVDPGTSREETQYF.

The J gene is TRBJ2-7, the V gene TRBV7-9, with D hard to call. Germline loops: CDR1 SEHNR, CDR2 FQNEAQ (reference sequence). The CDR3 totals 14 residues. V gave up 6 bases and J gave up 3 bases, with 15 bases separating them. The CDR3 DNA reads TGTGCCAGCAGTATGACGGGTCTCGACTACGAGCAGTACTTC. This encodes CASSMTGLDYEQYF.

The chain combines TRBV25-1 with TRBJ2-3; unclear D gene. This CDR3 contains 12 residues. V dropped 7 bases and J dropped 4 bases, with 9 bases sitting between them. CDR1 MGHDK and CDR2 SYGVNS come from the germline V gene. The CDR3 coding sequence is TGTGCCAGCACCTCGAGCCCAGATACGCAGTATTTT. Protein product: CASTSSPDTQYF.

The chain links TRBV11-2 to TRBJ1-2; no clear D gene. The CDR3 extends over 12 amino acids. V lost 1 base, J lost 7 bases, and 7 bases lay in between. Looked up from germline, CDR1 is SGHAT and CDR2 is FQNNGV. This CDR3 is CASSLVESGYTF. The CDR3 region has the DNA TGTGCCAGCAGCTTAGTGGAGAGTGGCTACACCTTC. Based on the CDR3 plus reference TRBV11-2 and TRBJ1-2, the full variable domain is EAGVAQSPRYKIIEKRQSVAFWCNPISGHATLYWYQQILGQGPKLLIQFQNNGVVDDSQLPKDRFSAERLKGVDSTLKIQPAKLEDSAVYLCASSLVESGYTFGSGTRLTVV.

In DNA form, the CDR3 reads TGTGCCAGCTCACAACAGGGGGGATACGAGCAGTACTTC. Its translation: CASSQQGGYEQYF. The chain joins TRBV18 to TRBJ2-7, with 8 bases that match TRBD1. Germline trimming cut 4 bases from V and 4 bases from J; bases unmatched to any gene: 3. Germline CDR1 is KGHSH and CDR2 is LQKENI. The CDR3 extends over 13 amino acids.

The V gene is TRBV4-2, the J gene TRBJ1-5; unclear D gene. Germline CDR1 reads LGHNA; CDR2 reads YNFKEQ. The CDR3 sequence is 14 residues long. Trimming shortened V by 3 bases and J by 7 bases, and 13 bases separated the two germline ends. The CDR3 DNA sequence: TGTGCCAGCAGCCAGGAGGGAGGAGGACAGCCCCAGCATTTT. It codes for CASSQEGGGQPQHF.